This T cell receptor beta chain was sequenced during a study of blood T cell repertoires in COVID-19. As for the study in general: Acute and convalescent COVID-19 samples came from the United States, Italy and Spain.

As originally analysed: Nucleated cell number was recorded as an estimate derived from reference gene primer amplification. TCRdb's table, derived via immunoSEQ multiplex PCR, lists solely in-frame clones and lacks some. V and J calls and clone size follow that table, whereas D and trimming were derived from the DNA. The sample includes 130,000 or so clones, 84% of them seen just once. This CDR3 is built from 17 residues. Germline V gives CDR1 DFQATT, CDR2 SNEGSKA (reference sequence). Losses at the gene ends were 3 bases for V and 4 bases for J; bases not matched to a gene: 14. The chain employs TRBV20-1 and TRBJ2-3; 9 bases match TRBD1. Sequences were obtained from peripheral blood. The receptor comes from a woman aged 60-75 years with acute or convalescent COVID-19. CDR3 sequence: CSASPTDRGRGADTQYF. CDR3 in DNA: TGCAGTGCTAGTCCAACGGACAGGGGCCGCGGCGCAGATACGCAGTATTTT.